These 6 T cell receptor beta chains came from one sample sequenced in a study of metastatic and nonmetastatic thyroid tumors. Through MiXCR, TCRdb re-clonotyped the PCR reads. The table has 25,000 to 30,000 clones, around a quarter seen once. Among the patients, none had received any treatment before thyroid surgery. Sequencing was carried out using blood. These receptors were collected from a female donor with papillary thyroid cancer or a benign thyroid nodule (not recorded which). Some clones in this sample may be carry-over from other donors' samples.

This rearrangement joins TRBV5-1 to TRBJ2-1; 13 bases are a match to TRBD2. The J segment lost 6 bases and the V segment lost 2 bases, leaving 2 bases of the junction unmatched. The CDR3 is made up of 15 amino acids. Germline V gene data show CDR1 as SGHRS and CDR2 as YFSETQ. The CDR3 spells CASSFTSGGANEQFF. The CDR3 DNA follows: TGCGCCAGCAGCTTTACTAGCGGGGGGGCCAATGAGCAGTTCTTC.

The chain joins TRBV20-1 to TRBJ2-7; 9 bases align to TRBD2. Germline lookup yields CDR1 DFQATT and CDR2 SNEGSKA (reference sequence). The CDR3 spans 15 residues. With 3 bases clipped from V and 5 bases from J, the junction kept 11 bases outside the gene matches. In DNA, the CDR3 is TGCAGTGCTAGCGGCCTTAGCGGGAGAGTTCACGAGCAGTACTTC. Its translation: CSASGLSGRVHEQYF.

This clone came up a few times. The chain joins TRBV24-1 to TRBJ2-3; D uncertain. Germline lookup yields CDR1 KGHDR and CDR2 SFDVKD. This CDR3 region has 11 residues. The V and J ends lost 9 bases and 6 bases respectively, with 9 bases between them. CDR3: CATHYGDTQYF. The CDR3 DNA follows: TGTGCCACCCACTATGGGGATACGCAGTATTTT.

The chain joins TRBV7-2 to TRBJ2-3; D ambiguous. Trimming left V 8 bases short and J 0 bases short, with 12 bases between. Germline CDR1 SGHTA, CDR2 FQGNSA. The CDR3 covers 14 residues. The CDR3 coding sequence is TGTGCCAGCTGTTGGGTGTGTAGCACAGATACGCAGTATTTT. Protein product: CASCWVCSTDTQYF.

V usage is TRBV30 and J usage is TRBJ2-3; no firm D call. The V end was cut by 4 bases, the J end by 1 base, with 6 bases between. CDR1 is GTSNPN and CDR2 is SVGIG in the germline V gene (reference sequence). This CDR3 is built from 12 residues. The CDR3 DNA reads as TGTGCCTGGACCCCGGGCACAGATACGCAGTATTTT. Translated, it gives CAWTPGTDTQYF. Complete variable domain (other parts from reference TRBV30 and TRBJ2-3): SQTIHQWPATLVQPVGSPLSLECTVEGTSNPNLYWYRQAAGRGLQLLFYSVGIGQISSEVPQNLSASRPQDRQFILSSKKLLLSDSGFYLCAWTPGTDTQYFGPGTRLTVL.

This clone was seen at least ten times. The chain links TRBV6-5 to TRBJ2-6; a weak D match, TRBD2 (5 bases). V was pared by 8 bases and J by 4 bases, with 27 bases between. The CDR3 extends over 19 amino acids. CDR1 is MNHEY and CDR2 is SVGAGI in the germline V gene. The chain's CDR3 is CASGSTSGELMWGANVLTF. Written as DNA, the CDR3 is TGTGCCAGCGGTTCGACCTCCGGGGAGCTGATGTGGGGGGCCAACGTCCTGACTTTC.